Below are 14 T cell receptor beta chains sequenced from a single sample in a study of T-cell reconstitution after alpha-beta-depleted transplantation in children. Using unique molecular identifiers, the investigators prepared the TCRbeta library. Using its own MiXCR run on the PCR reads, TCRdb lists one record per CDR3 protein. This sample has approximately 240,000 distinct CDR3 sequences; roughly a tenth occur once, and the top ten carry about 28%. This sample comprised PBMCs, obtained before TCRalphabeta/CD19-depleted stem cell transplant. The origin of the receptors is a child younger than two with acute myeloid leukemia, due to receive a stem cell transplant.

This clonotype was counted ten times or more. This sequence joins TRBV6-1 and TRBJ1-2, with TRBD1 matching 12 bases. With 4 bases clipped from V and 7 bases from J, the junction kept 4 bases outside the gene matches. Germline CDR1 MNHNS, CDR2 SASEGT. The length of the CDR3 is 14 residues. CDR3 nucleotide sequence: TGTGCCAGCAGTGGGGACAGGGGGCATGGTGGCTACACCTTC. Translated: CASSGDRGHGGYTF.

On this clonotype itself: Since a much larger clone is just one base distant, this may be a read error. The chain has TRBV20-1 and TRBJ2-5; 8 nucleotides agree with TRBD2. This CDR3 has 13 amino acids. Germline CDR1 DFQATT, CDR2 SNEGSKA (reference sequence). CDR3 sequence: CSARTSGQETKYF. CDR3 nucleotide sequence: TGCAGTGCTAGAACTAGCGGCCAAGAGACCAAGTACTTC.

The rearrangement joins TRBV6-2 or TRBV6-3 to TRBJ2-1; 7 bases are shared with TRBD1. With V trimmed by 7 bases and J by 9 bases, 9 bases remained unmatched. The CDR3 has 13 residues. Germline CDR1 reads MNHEY; CDR2 reads SVGEGT. The CDR3 reads CASKLQQGSEQFF. CDR3 DNA: TGTGCCAGCAAGCTTCAACAGGGGAGTGAGCAGTTCTTC.

This chain links TRBV19 with TRBJ2-3, with 9 bases identical to TRBD2. This CDR3 spans 16 amino acids. The J segment lost 2 bases and the V segment lost 6 bases, leaving 9 bases of the junction unmatched. Germline V gene sequence: CDR1 LNHDA, CDR2 SQIVND (reference sequence). In DNA form, the CDR3 reads TGTGCCAGTAGGTCCCGGTCTAGCGGGGACACAGATACGCAGTATTTT. Residues: CASRSRSSGDTDTQYF.

This clonotype showed up many times. This chain joins TRBV2 and TRBJ1-1; D is ambiguous. The CDR3 length is 14 residues. Germline V lookup: CDR1 SNHLY, CDR2 FYNNEI. The ends were cut back, 3 bases at V and 1 base at J, with 9 bases in the middle. This chain's CDR3 is CASSEFVQNTEAFF. CDR3 DNA: TGTGCCAGCAGTGAGTTCGTCCAGAACACTGAAGCTTTCTTT.

This clonotype was observed at least ten times. The chain has TRBV24-1 and TRBJ2-5; a possible D gene is TRBD1 (6 bases). V lost 5 bases and J 0 bases, leaving 12 bases between the germline ends. The CDR3 extends over 15 amino acids. Looked up from germline, CDR1 is KGHDR and CDR2 is SFDVKD. This CDR3 reads CATSATDRYQETQYF. CDR3 bases: TGTGCCACCAGTGCTACTGACAGGTACCAAGAGACCCAGTACTTC.

This clonotype was found many times. The chain combines TRBV20-1 with TRBJ2-1, with TRBD2 as a possible D gene (6 bases). The CDR3 extends over 15 amino acids. V was shortened by 0 bases and J by 3 bases, with 12 bases between the two germline ends. CDR1 is DFQATT and CDR2 is SNEGSKA in the germline V gene (reference sequence). The CDR3 DNA reads as TGCAGTGCTAGAGATTGGACTATCTACTACAATGAGCAGTTCTTC. Its protein is CSARDWTIYYNEQFF.

This clonotype was found many times. The DNA is omitted, as the CDR3 cannot be located on it reliably, and the CDR3 follows TCRdb's listing. This chain links TRBV12-3 or TRBV12-4 with TRBJ2-6. The CDR3 region is 14 residues in length, termini included. CDR3 region: CASSFLAGANVLTF.

The V gene is TRBV7-7, the J gene TRBJ2-1; tentative D call: TRBD2 (6 bases). The V and J ends lost 4 bases and 9 bases respectively, with 10 bases between them. The CDR3 sequence is 12 residues long. Germline loops: CDR1 SSHAT, CDR2 FNYEAQ (reference sequence). The CDR3 protein is CASSSLEGEQFF. Written as DNA, the CDR3 is TGTGCCAGCAGCTCTTTGGAGGGTGAGCAGTTCTTC.

This clonotype occurred many times. The chain has TRBV7-2 and TRBJ1-2; D perhaps matches TRBD1 (5 bases). V was clipped by 3 bases and J by 7 bases, with 12 bases between them. Looked up from germline, CDR1 is SGHTA and CDR2 is FQGNSA. The CDR3 runs to 13 residues. This chain's CDR3 is CASSLPGLFGYTF. Here the CDR3 DNA reads TGTGCCAGCAGCTTGCCGGGGCTCTTTGGCTACACCTTC.

This clonotype showed up many times. This chain uses TRBV20-1 with TRBJ2-1; 15 bases align to TRBD2. CDR1 DFQATT and CDR2 SNEGSKA come from the germline V gene (reference sequence). J lost 1 base, V lost 3 bases, and 1 base had no gene match. This CDR3 has 16 amino acids. The CDR3 DNA reads TGCAGTGCTAGCGGGACTAGCGGGAGGTCCTACAATGAGCAGTTCTTC. This gives the protein CSASGTSGRSYNEQFF.

This clonotype was seen only a few times. The genes are TRBV27 and TRBJ2-3; 11 bases are shared with TRBD2. V trimming: 5 bases; J trimming: 3 bases; junction bases outside the gene matches: 4. The CDR3 is 15 amino acids. CDR1 is MNHEY, CDR2 SMNVEV, per germline (reference sequence). Here the CDR3 DNA reads TGTGCCAGCAGTCCGGGACTAGCGGAAACAGATACGCAGTATTTT. This gives the protein CASSPGLAETDTQYF.

The genes are TRBV9 and TRBJ2-1; 12 bases fit TRBD2. J was trimmed by 6 bases and V by 0 bases; bases with no gene match: 1. The CDR3 is 15 residues long. CDR1 and CDR2 from the germline V gene are SGDLS and YYNGEE. The CDR3 here is CASSVGGLAGNEQFF. The DNA of the CDR3 is TGTGCCAGCAGCGTAGGGGGACTAGCGGGCAATGAGCAGTTCTTC.

This clonotype was detected many times. The CDR3 reads CASSWSSGRAYNEQFF. CDR3 sequence (DNA): TGTGCCAGCAGCTGGTCAAGCGGGAGGGCCTACAATGAGCAGTTCTTC. V usage is TRBV7-9 and J usage is TRBJ2-1; 10 nucleotides match TRBD2. The CDR3 has 16 residues. V gave up 4 bases and J gave up 2 bases; unmatched junction bases: 5. CDR1 and CDR2 (germline): SEHNR, FQNEAQ (reference sequence). The full variable domain, in which reference TRBV7-9 and TRBJ2-1 provide the parts outside the CDR3, is DTGVSQNPRHKITKRGQNVTFRCDPISEHNRLYWYRQTLGQGPEFLTYFQNEAQLEKSRLLSDRFSAERPKGSFSTLEIQRTEQGDSAMYLCASSWSSGRAYNEQFFGPGTRLTVL.